The sequence of this TCR beta chain was determined in a study of Ad26.COV2.S vaccination and SARS-CoV-2 variants listed by TCRdb under 2021. Describing the broader study: Vaccine-arm donors were drawn from COV1001, a multicentre, randomized, double-blind, placebo-controlled phase I-IIa trial of Ad26.COV2.S in healthy adults. Ad26.COV2.S was administered intramuscularly at 5 x 10^10 or 1 x 10^11 viral particles, either as a single shot or as two shots given 56 days apart. The specificity and breadth of SARS-CoV-2-reactive T cell receptors after Ad26.COV2.S vaccination were assessed by TCRbeta repertoire sequencing. Investigators remained blinded to trial group allocation during experiments and outcome assessment. A total of around 32 samples were included in the TCR-sequenced set, comprising around 19 Ad26.COV2.S vaccine recipients, 5 placebo recipients and 8 SARS-CoV-2 convalescent individuals. Trial participants were randomized into five groups of five, in which low-dose or high-dose Ad26.COV2.S was given once or twice, or placebo was given on both occasions.

TCRbeta CDR3 regions were sequenced with the immunoSEQ Assay. After extraction, genomic DNA underwent amplification by bias-controlled multiplex PCR, followed by high-throughput sequencing. The paper's data handling went like this. To quantify the absolute abundance of every unique TCRbeta CDR3 region, sequences were collapsed and filtered. T cell fraction was estimated by normalizing TCRbeta template counts to usable DNA, with usable DNA measured through amplification of reference genes found in all nucleated cells. Repertoire TCRs were annotated as SARS-CoV-2-specific by exact matching of V gene, CDR3 amino acid sequence and J gene to a known reactive TCR set. The reference SARS-CoV-2 TCR set was derived from MIRA and filtered for enrichment in COVID-19-positive ImmuneCODE repertoires, a step that removed public or cross-reactive TCRs. Using the MIRA antigens, annotated TCRs were further analysed by specific ORF or by position within an ORF. Depth was the summed frequency of annotated unique rearrangements, while breadth was defined as annotated unique rearrangements over total unique productive rearrangements. Two-sided Wilcoxon rank-sum tests were used to compare TCR breadth between groups. This is the immuneACCESS table as TCRdb keeps it, with only in-frame sequences that have V and J called. A part of the clones is gone; compared with another copy, unresolved V genes explain less than half, and the rest is unexplained. V and J calls and clone size are given by that table; D and trimming were obtained from the DNA. Recorded for this sample are around 320,000 clones; 86% of them occurred a single time. The ten most abundant clones make up 1.9% of the sample.

Overall results and qualifications from the work: Comparable non-spike TCR breadth was observed between vaccine and placebo recipients, consistent with only spike being contained in the vaccine. After vaccination, substantial breadth of spike-specific CD8+ and CD4+ T cell responses was reported. Comparing responses between vaccine doses or regimens was not something the study was powered to do. Higher spike-specific TCR breadth was observed in Ad26.COV2.S recipients than in placebo recipients (P = 0.0014). The authors noted that total T cell responses may have been underestimated by the TCR breadth and depth analyses.

This clone has only one observation. Its antigen has not been determined. Qualities for individual bases were not recorded, and no much larger clone is one base off. Trimming at the junction amounts to 3 bases on V and 3 bases on J, and the germline ends lie 14 bases apart. Based on the germline V gene, the CDR1 and CDR2 sequences are KGHDR and SFDVKD. Reading from cysteine to phenylalanine, the CDR3 counts 15 amino acids. The retained sequence is limited to the CDR3, 45 bases, with the frame set at the first base. In the paper's terms, the treatment or condition label means: some 20 received Ad26.COV2.S at low or high dose, single or two shots; five or six received placebo; per-sample allocation not given. For vaccine and placebo recipients, the sequenced repertoires came from samples collected on day 63 after the first injection. Between 29 July and 7 August 2020, Cohort 1b enrolled some 25 adults aged 18-55 years at one site in Boston, USA. Ad26.COV2.S consisted of a replication-incompetent adenovirus type 26 vector by which a prefusion-stabilized SARS-CoV-2 spike protein from the original Wuhan strain was expressed.

The sequence joins TRBV24-1 to TRBJ2-7; no D gene call is confident. This receptor was obtained from a person aged 18-60 years who received the Ad26.COV2.S COVID-19 vaccine or a placebo. Material: peripheral blood, obtained in a trial of Ad26.COV2.S vaccine versus placebo. The DNA reads TGTGCCACCAGTGATATGGCGGTAATTTTCTACGAGCAGTACTTC. It specifies CATSDMAVIFYEQYF.